A selection of T cell receptor beta chains follows, all from one sample in a study of graft-versus-host responses after intestinal transplantation. Clones were sequenced by immunoSEQ multiplex PCR, and TCRdb holds only the in-frame ones, with some missing. The sample contains tens of thousands of clones, approximately 95% of which appear only once. No antigens are known for them. The source was unstimulated CD8+ T cells sorted from spleen or lymph node cells, collected before transplant. These receptors all stem from a human donor who was the organ donor for an intestinal transplant. The conserved cysteine and the conserved F or W are not part of the CDR3 here. The order of the fields is CDR3 length, J gene, V gene, D gene, clone size, CDR3 protein. D genes are given only for firm matches. The size entry is marked missing in some rows and otherwise reads once, few, many or a size class.

13	TRBJ1-1	TRBV4-2	TRBD1	.	ASSGRDRVNTEAF
13	TRBJ2-7	TRBV5-1	TRBD2	.	ASSLDGAGGNEQY
12	TRBJ2-1	TRBV5-1	.	.	ASSLGWPYNEQF
13	TRBJ1-6	TRBV5-1	.	.	ASSLTGGFNSPLH
12	TRBJ2-7	TRBV9	.	.	ASSPAPRQYEQY
16	TRBJ2-2	TRBV4-1	TRBD2	.	ASSSGTSGRKATGELF
11	TRBJ2-5	TRBV9	TRBD2	.	ASSASRGGAQY
13	TRBJ1-1	TRBV27	.	.	ASSLVFGAKKEAF
10	TRBJ1-1	TRBV5-4	.	.	ASSLVSGEAF
12	TRBJ1-2	TRBV27	TRBD1	.	ASSLGRTGSGYT
14	TRBJ2-2	TRBV9	TRBD1	.	ASSIPGQGLTGELF
10	TRBJ1-6	TRBV9	.	once	ASSGAGSPLH
11	TRBJ1-6	TRBV10-3	.	few	AITEGGNSPLH
15	TRBJ2-1	TRBV27	.	.	ASSPRVDREVWNEQF
11	TRBJ2-5	TRBV5-4	.	.	ASSLGGQETQY
11	TRBJ2-7	TRBV4-1	.	.	ASSQVLAYEQY
10	TRBJ2-7	TRBV28	.	once	ASRLWGNEQY
12	TRBJ2-1	TRBV19	TRBD2	.	ASTPGLAGPEQF
14	TRBJ2-7	TRBV27	TRBD2	.	ASSLTSGDRSYEQY
13	TRBJ1-1	TRBV27	TRBD1	.	ASSSRGQNSHEAF
12	TRBJ1-2	TRBV5-1	.	.	ASSLDTGRDGYT
14	TRBJ2-3	TRBV5-1	TRBD2	.	ASSLPTSPESDTQY
11	TRBJ2-1	TRBV7-9	.	.	ASSFSLYNEQF
11	TRBJ1-6	TRBV28	.	.	ASTLGGHSPLH
9	TRBJ1-1	TRBV27	.	.	ASSLGAEAF
10	TRBJ1-1	TRBV10-2	.	.	ASSAGNTEAF
14	.	TRBV6-5	.	.	ASSYSIGHRSYEQY
13	TRBJ1-6	TRBV9	.	.	ASSVDEGRGSPLH
13	TRBJ2-4	TRBV18	TRBD1	.	ASSPPVGQKNIQY
13	TRBJ2-7	TRBV28	.	.	ASSPRDGAFHEQY
11	TRBJ2-7	TRBV11-1	.	.	ASSPLEAGEQY
12	TRBJ1-1	TRBV5-4	.	.	ASSDSSSNTEAF
10	TRBJ1-2	TRBV27	TRBD1	.	ATKDRGYGYT
12	TRBJ2-3	TRBV27	.	.	ASSFTTPRDTQY
13	TRBJ1-1	TRBV28	TRBD1	.	ASSLIQGAFTEAF
14	TRBJ1-6	TRBV6-1	.	.	ASSEWGGVGNSPLH
11	TRBJ1-5	TRBV30	TRBD1	.	AWSSGTAPLQH
13	TRBJ1-5	TRBV4-1	.	.	ASSQAQQGNQPQH
14	TRBJ2-3	TRBV11-2	.	once	ASSQAGGHYTDTQY
15	TRBJ1-1	TRBV19	.	once	ASTPIGGTTVNTEAF
14	TRBJ2-3	TRBV2	TRBD2	.	ASRVSEAGNTDTQY
13	TRBJ2-7	TRBV6-1	.	.	ATTEGKDLKYEQY
9	TRBJ2-1	TRBV7-3	.	.	ASSLNDEQF
14	TRBJ2-7	TRBV7-8	TRBD1	.	ASSSTLGTGDYEQY
12	TRBJ2-2	TRBV13	.	.	ASSYRLTSGELF
12	TRBJ2-7	TRBV27	.	.	ASSPQQGTYEQY
12	TRBJ1-1	TRBV27	TRBD1	.	ASSLRQGNTEAF
11	TRBJ2-7	TRBV5-1	.	.	ASHAGVDVEQY
13	TRBJ2-7	TRBV13	TRBD1	.	ASSLSLGQWDEQY
14	TRBJ2-5	TRBV11-2	.	.	ASSLNLGAAQETQY
15	TRBJ2-7	TRBV7-8	TRBD1	.	ASSFVSQGALVWEQY
12	TRBJ1-6	TRBV7-2	.	.	ASSDTGHNSPLH
13	TRBJ1-2	TRBV21-1	.	.	ASRLGSISLYGYT
13	TRBJ2-2	TRBV7-9	TRBD1	.	ASSWGTGDTGELF
15	TRBJ1-2	TRBV27	.	.	ASSFVLGVPGFMGYT
15	TRBJ1-6	TRBV19	.	once	ASTGTGESSYNSPLH
12	TRBJ2-5	TRBV6-5	.	.	ASSYSGGRETQY
17	TRBJ1-2	TRBV29-1	TRBD1	.	SVATIPGTGDDPNYGYT
12	TRBJ1-1	TRBV12-5	TRBD1	.	ASVAGTGGGEAF